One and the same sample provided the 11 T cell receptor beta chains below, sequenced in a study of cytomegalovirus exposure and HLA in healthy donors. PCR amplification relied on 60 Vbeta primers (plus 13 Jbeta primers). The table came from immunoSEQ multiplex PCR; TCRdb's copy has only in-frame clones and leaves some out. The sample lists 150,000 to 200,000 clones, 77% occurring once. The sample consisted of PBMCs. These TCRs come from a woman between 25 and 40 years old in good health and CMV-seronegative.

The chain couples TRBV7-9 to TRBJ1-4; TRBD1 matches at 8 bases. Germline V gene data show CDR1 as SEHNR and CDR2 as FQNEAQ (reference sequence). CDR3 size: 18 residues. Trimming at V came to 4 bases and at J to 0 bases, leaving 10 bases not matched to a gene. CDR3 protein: CASSWTGTTISTNEKLFF. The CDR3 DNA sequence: TGTGCCAGCAGCTGGACAGGGACTACGATTTCAACTAATGAAAAACTGTTTTTT.

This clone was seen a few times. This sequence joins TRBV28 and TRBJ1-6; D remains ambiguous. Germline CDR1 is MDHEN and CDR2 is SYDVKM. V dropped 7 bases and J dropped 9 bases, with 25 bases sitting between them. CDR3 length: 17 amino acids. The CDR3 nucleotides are TGTGCCAGCACCCCCCCGTCGGCGGGAACCGGAGGTTCACCCCTCCACTTT. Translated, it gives CASTPPSAGTGGSPLHF.

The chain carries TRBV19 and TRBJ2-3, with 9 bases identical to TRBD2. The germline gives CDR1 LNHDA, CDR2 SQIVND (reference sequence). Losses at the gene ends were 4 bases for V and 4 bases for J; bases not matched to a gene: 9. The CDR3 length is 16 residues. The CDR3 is CASSNLAGSVADTQYF. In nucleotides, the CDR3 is TGTGCCAGTAGTAACCTAGCGGGATCTGTGGCAGATACGCAGTATTTT.

In DNA, the CDR3 is TGTGCCAGCAGGGGCCATGATGGCAATCAGCCCCAGCATTTT. The encoded protein is CASRGHDGNQPQHF. The chain links TRBV6-5 to TRBJ1-5; D ambiguous. CDR1 MNHEY and CDR2 SVGAGI come from the germline V gene. Between the trimmed V and J ends, which lost 6 bases and 2 bases, there was a span of 11 bases. CDR3 size: 14 residues.

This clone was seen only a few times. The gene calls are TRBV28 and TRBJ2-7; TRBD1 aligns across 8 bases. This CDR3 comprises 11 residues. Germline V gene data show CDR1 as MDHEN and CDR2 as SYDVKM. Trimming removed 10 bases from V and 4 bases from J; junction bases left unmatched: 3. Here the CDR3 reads CATHRGYEQYF. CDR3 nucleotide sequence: TGTGCCACACACAGGGGGTACGAGCAGTACTTC.

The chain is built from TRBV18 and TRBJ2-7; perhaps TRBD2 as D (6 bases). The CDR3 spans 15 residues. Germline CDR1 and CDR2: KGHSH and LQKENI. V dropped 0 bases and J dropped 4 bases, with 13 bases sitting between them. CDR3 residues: CASSPPSGLIYEQYF. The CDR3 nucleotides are TGTGCCAGCTCACCACCGTCGGGACTGATATACGAGCAGTACTTC.

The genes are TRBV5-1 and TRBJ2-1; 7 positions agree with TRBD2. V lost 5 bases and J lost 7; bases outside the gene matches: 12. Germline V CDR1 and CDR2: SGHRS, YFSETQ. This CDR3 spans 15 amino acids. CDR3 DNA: TGCGCCAGCAGAAGTCCCGGACTGGGGGGGAATGAGCAGTTCTTC. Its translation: CASRSPGLGGNEQFF.

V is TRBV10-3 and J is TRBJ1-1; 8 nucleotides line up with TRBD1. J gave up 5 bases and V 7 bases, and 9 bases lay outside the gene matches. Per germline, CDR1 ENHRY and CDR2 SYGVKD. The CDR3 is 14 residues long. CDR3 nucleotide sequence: TGTGCCATCACTACGCAGGGGGCAGGTACTGAAGCTTTCTTT. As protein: CAITTQGAGTEAFF.

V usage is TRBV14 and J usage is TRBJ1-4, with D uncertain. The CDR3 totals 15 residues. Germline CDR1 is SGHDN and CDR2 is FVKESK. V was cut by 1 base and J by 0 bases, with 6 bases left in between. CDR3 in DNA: TGTGCCAGCAGCCAAGTTTATGCAACTAATGAAAAACTGTTTTTT. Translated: CASSQVYATNEKLFF.

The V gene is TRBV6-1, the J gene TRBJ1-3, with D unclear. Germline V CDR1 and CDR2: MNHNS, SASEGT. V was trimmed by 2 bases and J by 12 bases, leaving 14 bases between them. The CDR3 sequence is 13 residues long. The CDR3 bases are TGTGCCAGCAGTGAACTCCCGGTTAACCTCATATATTTT. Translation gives CASSELPVNLIYF.

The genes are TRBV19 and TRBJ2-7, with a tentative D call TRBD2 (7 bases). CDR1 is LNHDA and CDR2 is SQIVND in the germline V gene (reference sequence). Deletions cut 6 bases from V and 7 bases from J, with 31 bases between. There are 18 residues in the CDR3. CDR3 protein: CASSPIAPSSRGGGEQYF. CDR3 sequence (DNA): TGTGCCAGTAGCCCAATCGCCCCCTCTTCTCGCGGGGGCGGAGAGCAGTACTTC.